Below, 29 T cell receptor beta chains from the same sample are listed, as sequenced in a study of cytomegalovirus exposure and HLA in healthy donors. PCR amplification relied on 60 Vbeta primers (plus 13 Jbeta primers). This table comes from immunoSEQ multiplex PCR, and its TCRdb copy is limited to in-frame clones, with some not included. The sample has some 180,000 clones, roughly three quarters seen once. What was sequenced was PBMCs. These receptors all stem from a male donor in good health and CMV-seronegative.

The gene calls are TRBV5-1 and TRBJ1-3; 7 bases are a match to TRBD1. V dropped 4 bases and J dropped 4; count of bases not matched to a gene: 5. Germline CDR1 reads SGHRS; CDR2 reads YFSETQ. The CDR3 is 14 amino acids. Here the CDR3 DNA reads TGCGCCAGCAGCCTACAGGGGCACGGAAACACCATATATTTT. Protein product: CASSLQGHGNTIYF.

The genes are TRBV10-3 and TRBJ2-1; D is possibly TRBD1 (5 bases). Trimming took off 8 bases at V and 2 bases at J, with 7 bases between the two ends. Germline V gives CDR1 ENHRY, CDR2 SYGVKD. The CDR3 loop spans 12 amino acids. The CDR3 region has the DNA TGTGCCATCGGGGCCACCTACAATGAGCAGTTCTTC. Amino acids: CAIGATYNEQFF.

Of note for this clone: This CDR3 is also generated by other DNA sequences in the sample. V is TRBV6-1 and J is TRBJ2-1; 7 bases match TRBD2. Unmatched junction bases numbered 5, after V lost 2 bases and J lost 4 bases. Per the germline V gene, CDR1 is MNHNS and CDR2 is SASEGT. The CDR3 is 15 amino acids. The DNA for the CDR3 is TGTGCCAGCAGTGAATCCAGCGGGATTTACAATGAGCAGTTCTTC. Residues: CASSESSGIYNEQFF.

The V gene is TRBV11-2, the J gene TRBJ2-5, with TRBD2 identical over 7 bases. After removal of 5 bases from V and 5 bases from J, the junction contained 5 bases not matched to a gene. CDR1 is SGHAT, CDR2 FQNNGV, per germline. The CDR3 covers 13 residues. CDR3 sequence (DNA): TGTGCCAGCAGCACGACTAGCTACGAGACCCAGTACTTC. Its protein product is CASSTTSYETQYF. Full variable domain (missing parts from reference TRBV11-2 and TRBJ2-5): EAGVAQSPRYKIIEKRQSVAFWCNPISGHATLYWYQQILGQGPKLLIQFQNNGVVDDSQLPKDRFSAERLKGVDSTLKIQPAKLEDSAVYLCASSTTSYETQYFGPGTRLLVL.

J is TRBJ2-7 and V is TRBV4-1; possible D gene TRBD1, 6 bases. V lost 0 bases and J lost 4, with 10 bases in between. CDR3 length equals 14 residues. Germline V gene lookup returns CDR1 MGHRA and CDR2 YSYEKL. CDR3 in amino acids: CASSQEQGMYEQYF. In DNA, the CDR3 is TGCGCCAGCAGCCAAGAACAGGGAATGTACGAGCAGTACTTC.

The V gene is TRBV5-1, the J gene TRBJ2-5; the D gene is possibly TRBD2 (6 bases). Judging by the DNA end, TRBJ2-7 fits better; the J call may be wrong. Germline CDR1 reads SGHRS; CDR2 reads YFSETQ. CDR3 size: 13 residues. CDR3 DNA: TGCGCCAGCAGCTTGGCCACGGGGGACGAGCAGTACTTC. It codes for CASSLATGDEQYF.

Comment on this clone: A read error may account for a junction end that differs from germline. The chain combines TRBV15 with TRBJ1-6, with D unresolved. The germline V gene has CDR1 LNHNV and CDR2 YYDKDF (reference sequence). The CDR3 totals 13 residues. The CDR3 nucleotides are TGTGCCGCCAGCAGGTTCAATAATTCACCCCTCCACTTT. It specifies CAASRFNNSPLHF.

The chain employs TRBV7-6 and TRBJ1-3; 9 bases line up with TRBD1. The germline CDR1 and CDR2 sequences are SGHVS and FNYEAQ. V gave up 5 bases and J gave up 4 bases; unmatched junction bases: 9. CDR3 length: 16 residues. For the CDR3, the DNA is TGTGCCAGCAGCACCCGAGGGACAGGGTTGGGAAACACCATATATTTT. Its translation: CASSTRGTGLGNTIYF.

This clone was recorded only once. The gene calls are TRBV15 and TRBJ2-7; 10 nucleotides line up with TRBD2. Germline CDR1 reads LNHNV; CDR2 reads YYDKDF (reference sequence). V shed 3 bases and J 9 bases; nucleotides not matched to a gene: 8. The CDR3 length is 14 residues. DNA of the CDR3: TGTGCCACCAGCAGGGCCCTAGCGGGGGACTGGCAGTACTTC. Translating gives CATSRALAGDWQYF.

The CDR3 bases are TGTGCCAGCAGTTCTCTTTCCAGGGTGCTCAATGAGCAGTTCTTC. Residues: CASSSLSRVLNEQFF. This chain uses TRBV28 with TRBJ2-1; possibly TRBD1 for D (5 bases). V was trimmed by 4 bases and J by 6 bases, leaving 16 bases between them. Germline V gene data show CDR1 as MDHEN and CDR2 as SYDVKM. The CDR3 has 15 amino acids.

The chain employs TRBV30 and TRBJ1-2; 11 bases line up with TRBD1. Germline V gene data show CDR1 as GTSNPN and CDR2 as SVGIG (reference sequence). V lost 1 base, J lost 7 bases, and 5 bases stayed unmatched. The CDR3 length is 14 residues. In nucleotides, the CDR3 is TGTGCCTGGAGTGCTACGGGACAGGGGGGTGGCTACACCTTC. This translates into CAWSATGQGGGYTF.

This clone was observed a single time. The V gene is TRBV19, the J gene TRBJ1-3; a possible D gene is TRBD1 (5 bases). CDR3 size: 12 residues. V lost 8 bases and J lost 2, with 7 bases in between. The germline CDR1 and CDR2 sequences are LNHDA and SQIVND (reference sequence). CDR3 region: CASGAAGNTIYF. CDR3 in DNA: TGTGCCAGTGGGGCCGCTGGAAACACCATATATTTT.

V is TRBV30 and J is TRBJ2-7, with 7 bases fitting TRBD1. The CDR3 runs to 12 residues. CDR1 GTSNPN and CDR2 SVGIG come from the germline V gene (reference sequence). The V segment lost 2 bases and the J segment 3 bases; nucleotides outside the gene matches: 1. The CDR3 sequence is CAWSWDSYEQYF. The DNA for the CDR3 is TGTGCCTGGAGTTGGGACAGCTACGAGCAGTACTTC.

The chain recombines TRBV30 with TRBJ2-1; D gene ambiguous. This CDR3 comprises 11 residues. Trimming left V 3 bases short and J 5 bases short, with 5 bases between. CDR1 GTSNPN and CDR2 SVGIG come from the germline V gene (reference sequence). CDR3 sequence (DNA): TGTGCCTGGAGCGTAAACAATGAGCAGTTCTTC. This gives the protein CAWSVNNEQFF.

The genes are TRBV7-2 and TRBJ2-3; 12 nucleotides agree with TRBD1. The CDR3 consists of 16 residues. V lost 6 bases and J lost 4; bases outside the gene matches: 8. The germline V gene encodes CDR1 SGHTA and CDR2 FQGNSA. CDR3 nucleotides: TGTGCCAGCAGTCGTCCGGGACAGGGGGCATCAGATACGCAGTATTTT. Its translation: CASSRPGQGASDTQYF.

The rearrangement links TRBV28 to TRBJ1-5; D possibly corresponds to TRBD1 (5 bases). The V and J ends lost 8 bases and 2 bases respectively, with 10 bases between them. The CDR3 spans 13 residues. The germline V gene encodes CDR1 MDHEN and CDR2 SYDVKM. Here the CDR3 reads CASFDSGNQPQHF. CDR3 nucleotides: TGTGCCAGCTTCGACAGCGGCAATCAGCCCCAGCATTTT.

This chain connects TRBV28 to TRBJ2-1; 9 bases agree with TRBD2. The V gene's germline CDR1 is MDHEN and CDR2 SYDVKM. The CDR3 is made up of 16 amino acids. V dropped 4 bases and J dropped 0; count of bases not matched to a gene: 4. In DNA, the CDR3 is TGTGCCAGCAGTTCCTTAGCGGGGGACTCCTACAATGAGCAGTTCTTC. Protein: CASSSLAGDSYNEQFF.

CDR3 nucleotide sequence: TGTGCCAGCACCCCACCCGGGGGGCCCCAGCATTTT. Amino acids: CASTPPGGPQHF. The J gene is TRBJ1-5, the V gene TRBV2, with D perhaps TRBD1 (5 bases). Germline assignment: CDR1 SNHLY and CDR2 FYNNEI. The germline V and J ends were trimmed by 7 bases and 9 bases, with 13 bases remaining between them. The CDR3 sequence is 12 residues long.

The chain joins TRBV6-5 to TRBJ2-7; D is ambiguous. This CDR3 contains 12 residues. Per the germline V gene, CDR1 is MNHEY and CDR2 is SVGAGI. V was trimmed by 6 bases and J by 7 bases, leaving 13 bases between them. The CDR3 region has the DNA TGTGCCAGCAGCCGCAGTCTAGATGAGCAGTACTTC. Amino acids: CASSRSLDEQYF.

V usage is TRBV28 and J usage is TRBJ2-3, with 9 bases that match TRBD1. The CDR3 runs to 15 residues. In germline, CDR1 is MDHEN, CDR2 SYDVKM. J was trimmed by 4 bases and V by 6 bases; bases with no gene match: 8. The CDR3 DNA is TGTGCCAGCAGCCCCGGGACAGGGCGGGCAGATACGCAGTATTTT. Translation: CASSPGTGRADTQYF.

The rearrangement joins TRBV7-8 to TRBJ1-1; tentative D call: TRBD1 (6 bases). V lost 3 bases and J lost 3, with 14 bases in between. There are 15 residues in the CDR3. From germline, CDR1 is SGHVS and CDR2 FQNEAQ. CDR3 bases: TGTGCCAGCAGCTTCTCCGGGGGGGCTTACACTGAAGCTTTCTTT. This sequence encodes CASSFSGGAYTEAFF.

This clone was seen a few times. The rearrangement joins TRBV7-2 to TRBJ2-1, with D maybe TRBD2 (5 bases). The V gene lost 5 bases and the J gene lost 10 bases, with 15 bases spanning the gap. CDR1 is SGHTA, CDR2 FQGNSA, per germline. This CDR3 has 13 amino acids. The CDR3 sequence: CASSISGSNEQFF. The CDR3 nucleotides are TGTGCCAGCAGCATCTCGGGGAGTAACGAGCAGTTCTTC.

CDR3 region: CASGLGGENQPQHF. In DNA form, the CDR3 reads TGTGCTAGTGGTTTGGGCGGGGAGAATCAGCCCCAGCATTTT. The chain carries TRBV12-5 and TRBJ1-5; D gene unclear. V shed 1 base and J shed 4 bases, with 8 bases lying between them. Germline lookup yields CDR1 LGHNT and CDR2 FRNRAP. The CDR3 is 14 residues long.

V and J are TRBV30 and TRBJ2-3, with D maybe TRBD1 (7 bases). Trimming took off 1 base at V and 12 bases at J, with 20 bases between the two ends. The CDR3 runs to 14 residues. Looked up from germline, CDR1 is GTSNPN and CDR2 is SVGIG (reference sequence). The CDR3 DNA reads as TGTGCCTGGAGTGAGCAGGGGGGTATATTCTCCCAGTATTTT. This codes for CAWSEQGGIFSQYF.

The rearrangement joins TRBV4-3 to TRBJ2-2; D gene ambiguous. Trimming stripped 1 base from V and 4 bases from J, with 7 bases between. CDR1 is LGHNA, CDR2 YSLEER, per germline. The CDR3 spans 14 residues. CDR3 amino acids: CASSQVLSTGELFF. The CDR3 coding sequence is TGCGCCAGCAGCCAAGTCCTATCCACCGGGGAGCTGTTTTTT.

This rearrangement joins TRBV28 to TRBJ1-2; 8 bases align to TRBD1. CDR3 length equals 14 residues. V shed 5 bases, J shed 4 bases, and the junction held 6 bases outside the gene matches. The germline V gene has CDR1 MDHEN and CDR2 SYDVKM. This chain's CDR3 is CASSTSGQGYGYTF. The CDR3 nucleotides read TGTGCCAGCAGTACGAGCGGACAGGGCTATGGCTACACCTTC.

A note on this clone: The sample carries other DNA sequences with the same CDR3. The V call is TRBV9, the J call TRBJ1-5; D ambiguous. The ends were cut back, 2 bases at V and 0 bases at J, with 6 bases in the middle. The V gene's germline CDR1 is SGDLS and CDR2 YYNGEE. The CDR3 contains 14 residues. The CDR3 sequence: CASSVGSSNQPQHF. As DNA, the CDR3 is TGTGCCAGCAGCGTGGGGAGTAGCAATCAGCCCCAGCATTTT.

DNA for the CDR3: TGTGCCAGCAGTGAGATAGGGGAGCTGTTTTTT. Its translation is CASSEIGELFF. This chain joins TRBV4-2 and TRBJ2-2; D uncertain. The V end was cut by 6 bases, the J end by 8 bases, with 7 bases between. The CDR3 extends over 11 amino acids. Germline lookup yields CDR1 LGHNA and CDR2 YNFKEQ.

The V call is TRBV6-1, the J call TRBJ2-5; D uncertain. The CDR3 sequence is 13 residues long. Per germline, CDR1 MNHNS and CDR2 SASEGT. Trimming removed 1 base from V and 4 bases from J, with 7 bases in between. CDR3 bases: TGTGCCAGCAGTGAAGGGCTTCGAGAGACCCAGTACTTC. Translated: CASSEGLRETQYF.